The 29 T cell receptor beta chains listed next were all sequenced from one sample in a study of T cell responses to AZD1222 COVID-19 vaccine. Assay: immunoSEQ multiplex PCR; the TCRdb copy retains only in-frame clones and omits some. Here the sample spans about 130,000 clones, 90% to 95% being singletons. The input for sequencing was peripheral blood, taken 28 days after the second AZD1222 dose. Receptor source: an adult who received the AZD1222 COVID-19 vaccine.

This rearrangement joins TRBV4-3 to TRBJ1-1, with D unclear. The CDR3 contains 16 residues. Germline CDR1 and CDR2: LGHNA and YSLEER. V dropped 8 bases and J dropped 4 bases, with 23 bases sitting between them. The CDR3 region is CASLQEVGISGTEAFF. The CDR3 DNA sequence: TGCGCCAGCCTGCAAGAAGTCGGGATTTCGGGCACTGAAGCTTTCTTT.

This chain links TRBV7-2 with TRBJ1-2; D perhaps matches TRBD1 (5 bases). Germline CDR1 SGHTA, CDR2 FQGNSA. Between the trimmed V and J ends, which lost 5 bases and 2 bases, there was a span of 12 bases. The CDR3 sequence is 14 residues long. The CDR3, as DNA: TGTGCCAGCAGCCCACGCGGGGACAACTATGGCTACACCTTC. Translated, it gives CASSPRGDNYGYTF. The full variable domain, in which reference TRBV7-2 and TRBJ1-2 provide the parts outside the CDR3, is GAGVSQSPSNKVTEKGKDVELRCDPISGHTALYWYRQSLGQGLEFLIYFQGNSAPDKSGLPSDRFSAERTGGSVSTLTIQRTQQEDSAVYLCASSPRGDNYGYTFGSGTRLTVV.

V and J are TRBV20-1 and TRBJ1-1; the D gene is possibly TRBD1 (5 bases). CDR1 is DFQATT, CDR2 SNEGSKA, per germline (reference sequence). V was pared by 3 bases and J by 0 bases, with 11 bases between. The CDR3 runs 14 residues. This CDR3 is CSASLGGLNTEAFF. CDR3 nucleotides: TGCAGTGCTAGTCTCGGGGGGTTGAACACTGAAGCTTTCTTT.

The chain carries TRBV9 and TRBJ2-3; a possible D gene is TRBD1 (5 bases). V lost 6 bases, J lost 4 bases, and 18 bases lay in between. Germline V lookup: CDR1 SGDLS, CDR2 YYNGEE. This CDR3 is built from 15 residues. CDR3 in DNA: TGTGCCAGCAACAAGGACGACAGCCGGCCAGATACGCAGTATTTT. It codes for CASNKDDSRPDTQYF.

This chain links TRBV12-3 or TRBV12-4 with TRBJ1-4; D ambiguous. This CDR3 is 11 amino acids long. Between the trimmed V and J ends, which lost 4 bases and 4 bases, there was a span of 1 base. The CDR3: CASSYNEKLFF. CDR3 bases: TGTGCCAGCAGTTATAATGAAAAACTGTTTTTT.

The V and J genes are TRBV5-1 and TRBJ1-2; TRBD1 agrees at 7 bases. This CDR3 has 14 amino acids. The J segment lost 6 bases and the V segment lost 0 bases, leaving 5 bases of the junction unmatched. The germline V gene encodes CDR1 SGHRS and CDR2 YFSETQ. The CDR3 DNA reads as TGCGCCAGCAGCTTGGACGACAGGGTTCATGGCTACACCTTC. This translates into CASSLDDRVHGYTF.

This chain joins TRBV7-9 and TRBJ1-6, with 7 nucleotides matching TRBD1. Germline CDR1 is SEHNR and CDR2 is FQNEAQ (reference sequence). This CDR3 spans 14 amino acids. Unmatched junction bases numbered 8, after V lost 7 bases and J lost 8 bases. The CDR3 nucleotides read TGTGCCAGCAACACCGACAGGGTCTATTCACCCCTCCACTTT. Its protein is CASNTDRVYSPLHF.

This chain links TRBV19 with TRBJ1-6, with 7 bases fitting TRBD1. The V segment lost 4 bases and the J segment 10 bases; nucleotides outside the gene matches: 7. CDR1 LNHDA and CDR2 SQIVND come from the germline V gene (reference sequence). This CDR3 spans 14 amino acids. The CDR3 nucleotides read TGTGCCAGTAGTACCGACAGGGAGTTGTCACCCCTCCACTTT. Amino acid sequence: CASSTDRELSPLHF. The full variable domain, with the rest looked up from reference TRBV19 and TRBJ1-6, is DGGITQSPKYLFRKEGQNVTLSCEQNLNHDAMYWYRQDPGQGLRLIYYSQIVNDFQKGDIAEGYSVSREKKESFPLTVTSAQKNPTAFYLCASSTDRELSPLHFGNGTRLTVT.

The genes are TRBV3-1 (or the pseudogene TRBV3-2) and TRBJ1-4; D is undetermined. Trimming shortened V by 2 bases and J by 5 bases, and 9 bases separated the two germline ends. The length of the CDR3 is 14 residues. In germline, CDR1 is LGHDT, CDR2 YNNKEL (reference sequence). CDR3 nucleotide sequence: TGTGCCAGCAGCCAATACGGTGGAAATGAAAAACTGTTTTTT. Amino acid sequence: CASSQYGGNEKLFF.

The V call is TRBV30, the J call TRBJ1-3; D uncertain. The V gene lost 0 bases and the J gene lost 4 bases, with 7 bases spanning the gap. This CDR3 contains 13 residues. Germline V lookup: CDR1 GTSNPN, CDR2 SVGIG (reference sequence). In DNA form, the CDR3 reads TGTGCCTGGAGTGTCGCCTCAGGAAACACCATATATTTT. Translated: CAWSVASGNTIYF.

The chain uses TRBV7-9 and TRBJ1-6, with no clear D. Trimming left V 8 bases short and J 9 bases short, with 17 bases between. The CDR3 has 14 amino acids. The germline gives CDR1 SEHNR, CDR2 FQNEAQ (reference sequence). CDR3: CASGPGFGRSPLHF. In nucleotides, the CDR3 is TGTGCCAGCGGGCCGGGGTTCGGTCGTTCACCCCTCCACTTT.

The chain joins TRBV30 to TRBJ2-7; D gene uncertain. Trimming cost V 1 base and J 2 bases, with 15 bases left between them. CDR1 is GTSNPN, CDR2 SVGIG, per germline (reference sequence). The CDR3 is 15 residues long. DNA of the CDR3: TGTGCCTGGAGTGCCCCCGGTCGGGTCCCCTACGAGCAGTACTTC. It codes for CAWSAPGRVPYEQYF.

This clone has only one observation. The chain is built from TRBV5-1 and TRBJ1-2, with no clear D. Between the trimmed V and J ends, which lost 0 bases and 6 bases, there was a span of 9 bases. The germline V gene encodes CDR1 SGHRS and CDR2 YFSETQ. This CDR3 contains 13 residues. The CDR3 coding sequence is TGCGCCAGCAGCTTGGTCGGAGGGAATGGCTACACCTTC. Translated, it gives CASSLVGGNGYTF.

The sample holds one count of this clone. The chain combines TRBV9 with TRBJ1-2; the D is unclear. The germline V gene encodes CDR1 SGDLS and CDR2 YYNGEE. V lost 1 base and J lost 3, with 7 bases in between. This CDR3 has 13 residues. CDR3 loop: CASSVTADYGYTF. CDR3 DNA: TGTGCCAGCAGCGTAACTGCAGACTATGGCTACACCTTC.

This CDR3 is CASSSGQGYEQYF. CDR3 bases: TGTGCCAGCAGCTCGGGACAGGGGTACGAGCAGTACTTC. This sequence joins TRBV28 and TRBJ2-7; TRBD1 matches 10 bases. Per germline, CDR1 MDHEN and CDR2 SYDVKM. The CDR3 contains 13 residues. After removal of 6 bases from V and 4 bases from J, the junction contained 3 bases not matched to a gene.

This chain joins TRBV2 and TRBJ1-4; no reliable D call. The CDR3 totals 16 residues. V lost 3 bases and J 0 bases, leaving 11 bases between the germline ends. Germline V CDR1 and CDR2: SNHLY, FYNNEI. CDR3 amino acids: CASSDPTFATNEKLFF. In nucleotides, the CDR3 is TGTGCCAGCAGTGATCCTACATTTGCAACTAATGAAAAACTGTTTTTT.

The chain recombines TRBV6-1 with TRBJ1-3; TRBD1 aligns across 8 bases. CDR1 and CDR2 from the germline V gene are MNHNS and SASEGT. V lost 2 bases and J lost 0; bases outside the gene matches: 18. The CDR3 has 21 amino acids. In DNA form, the CDR3 reads TGTGCCAGCAGTGAATTCCTAAAGACAGGGGACCCGCGAAACTCTGGAAACACCATATATTTT. Translation: CASSEFLKTGDPRNSGNTIYF.

The chain recombines TRBV9 with TRBJ1-6; D possibly corresponds to TRBD1 (5 bases). The V gene lost 0 bases and the J gene lost 7 bases, with 14 bases spanning the gap. The CDR3 consists of 16 residues. CDR1 SGDLS and CDR2 YYNGEE come from the germline V gene. CDR3 bases: TGTGCCAGCAGCGTAGCCGGGAGGGGCAAAAATTCACCCCTCCACTTT. It translates to CASSVAGRGKNSPLHF.

The DNA for the CDR3 is TGTGCCAGCAGGGCTCGGGACACTTCTAACTATGGCTACACCTTC. As protein: CASRARDTSNYGYTF. The genes are TRBV2 and TRBJ1-2, with TRBD1 as a possible D gene (6 bases). The length of the CDR3 is 15 residues. The V and J ends lost 6 bases and 0 bases respectively, with 14 bases between them. Germline V gives CDR1 SNHLY, CDR2 FYNNEI. Variable domain in full (rest from reference TRBV2 and TRBJ1-2): EPEVTQTPSHQVTQMGQEVILRCVPISNHLYFYWYRQILGQKVEFLVSFYNNEISEKSEIFDDQFSVERPDGSNFTLKIRSTKLEDSAMYFCASRARDTSNYGYTFGSGTRLTVV.

The chain carries TRBV9 and TRBJ1-2; a possible D gene is TRBD1 (5 bases). This CDR3 comprises 15 residues. Germline loops: CDR1 SGDLS, CDR2 YYNGEE. The ends were cut back, 4 bases at V and 7 bases at J, with 20 bases in the middle. The CDR3 loop reads CASSPPGLGRGGYTF. In nucleotides, the CDR3 is TGTGCCAGCAGCCCCCCCGGTTTGGGGCGGGGTGGCTACACCTTC.

The chain links TRBV2 to TRBJ1-1; D is unresolved. V dropped 4 bases and J dropped 0 bases, with 6 bases sitting between them. Germline V gene sequence: CDR1 SNHLY, CDR2 FYNNEI. CDR3 size: 13 residues. The CDR3 loop reads CASSVQMNTEAFF. The CDR3 DNA sequence: TGTGCCAGCAGTGTGCAGATGAACACTGAAGCTTTCTTT.

The chain has TRBV27 and TRBJ1-1; D gene uncertain. The V gene lost 1 base and the J gene lost 3 bases, with 12 bases spanning the gap. The germline CDR1 and CDR2 sequences are MNHEY and SMNVEV (reference sequence). There are 15 residues in the CDR3. The CDR3 coding sequence is TGTGCCAGCAGTTTATTGGCGGGTATGGACACTGAAGCTTTCTTT. This sequence encodes CASSLLAGMDTEAFF.

The chain recombines TRBV5-6 with TRBJ1-2, with D maybe TRBD1 (6 bases). Trimming stripped 0 bases from V and 2 bases from J, with 11 bases between. The CDR3 has 15 amino acids. Germline V gives CDR1 SGHDT, CDR2 YYEEEE. This CDR3 reads CASSLEAGANYGYTF. The CDR3 DNA follows: TGTGCCAGCAGCTTGGAGGCAGGGGCGAACTATGGCTACACCTTC. Filled out from reference TRBV5-6 and TRBJ1-2, the complete variable domain reads DAGVTQSPTHLIKTRGQQVTLRCSPKSGHDTVSWYQQALGQGPQFIFQYYEEEERQRGNFPDRFSGHQFPNYSSELNVNALLLGDSALYLCASSLEAGANYGYTFGSGTRLTVV.

This clone was detected once. This rearrangement joins TRBV19 to TRBJ1-5; TRBD1 might be the D (5 bases). The CDR3 length is 15 residues. Germline CDR1 LNHDA, CDR2 SQIVND (reference sequence). The germline V and J ends were trimmed by 6 bases and 5 bases, with 17 bases remaining between them. In nucleotides, the CDR3 is TGTGCCAGTAGCAGAGGCACAGGAACTGATCAGCCCCAGCATTTT. It specifies CASSRGTGTDQPQHF.

The chain joins TRBV30 to TRBJ1-5, with D tentatively TRBD1 (5 bases). Germline V lookup: CDR1 GTSNPN, CDR2 SVGIG (reference sequence). The CDR3 totals 13 residues. Trimming stripped 0 bases from V and 4 bases from J, with 7 bases between. CDR3 sequence reads: CAWSVDTNQPQHF. DNA for the CDR3: TGTGCCTGGAGTGTGGACACTAATCAGCCCCAGCATTTT. Combining the CDR3 with reference TRBV30 and TRBJ1-5 gives the whole variable domain SQTIHQWPATLVQPVGSPLSLECTVEGTSNPNLYWYRQAAGRGLQLLFYSVGIGQISSEVPQNLSASRPQDRQFILSSKKLLLSDSGFYLCAWSVDTNQPQHFGDGTRLSIL.

This clone has only a few counts. V and J are TRBV5-4 and TRBJ2-2; D unresolved. Trimming left V 0 bases short and J 5 bases short, with 11 bases between. CDR1 is SGHNT, CDR2 YYREEE, per germline (reference sequence). CDR3 length: 15 amino acids. As DNA, the CDR3 is TGTGCCAGCAGCTTGGCCGTGAGTGGGACCGGGGAGCTGTTTTTT. This gives the protein CASSLAVSGTGELFF. The full variable domain, with the rest looked up from reference TRBV5-4 and TRBJ2-2, is ETGVTQSPTHLIKTRGQQVTLRCSSQSGHNTVSWYQQALGQGPQFIFQYYREEENGRGNFPPRFSGLQFPNYSSELNVNALELDDSALYLCASSLAVSGTGELFFGEGSRLTVL.

The chain joins TRBV11-2 to TRBJ2-2; D gene uncertain. V lost 5 bases and J lost 8, with 12 bases in between. The length of the CDR3 is 13 residues. The germline gives CDR1 SGHAT, CDR2 FQNNGV. The DNA for the CDR3 is TGTGCCAGCAGCCGCGTGGTGTCAGGGGAGCTGTTTTTT. This sequence encodes CASSRVVSGELFF. Drawing the rest from reference TRBV11-2 and TRBJ2-2, the complete variable domain is EAGVAQSPRYKIIEKRQSVAFWCNPISGHATLYWYQQILGQGPKLLIQFQNNGVVDDSQLPKDRFSAERLKGVDSTLKIQPAKLEDSAVYLCASSRVVSGELFFGEGSRLTVL.

The chain employs TRBV14 and TRBJ2-2; 7 bases align to TRBD1. The CDR3 contains 16 residues. Trimming cost V 4 bases and J 3 bases; bases outside gene matches: 8. Germline CDR1 reads SGHDN; CDR2 reads FVKESK. This CDR3 is CASSRLDRTYTGELFF. The CDR3 bases are TGTGCCAGCAGCCGATTGGACAGGACGTACACCGGGGAGCTGTTTTTT.

This clone appeared a single time. The chain employs TRBV28 and TRBJ1-1, with TRBD1 matching over 7 bases. This CDR3 has 15 amino acids. Germline trimming cut 2 bases from V and 3 bases from J; bases unmatched to any gene: 6. Looked up from germline, CDR1 is MDHEN and CDR2 is SYDVKM. This CDR3 is CASSLTGVGDTEAFF. CDR3 bases: TGTGCCAGCAGTTTAACAGGGGTAGGGGACACTGAAGCTTTCTTT. The full variable domain, rest sourced from reference TRBV28 and TRBJ1-1, is DVKVTQSSRYLVKRTGEKVFLECVQDMDHENMFWYRQDPGLGLRLIYFSYDVKMKEKGDIPEGYSVSREKKERFSLILESASTNQTSMYLCASSLTGVGDTEAFFGQGTRLTVV.